This entry features one T cell receptor beta chain sequence. Its specificity is unknown. PCR primers comprised 60 Vbeta and 13 Jbeta primers. Repertoires were generated with immunoSEQ multiplex PCR, while TCRdb's copy carries only in-frame clones and drops some. In the table there are approximately 110,000 clones, about 81% of which are singletons. These data originate in a study of cytomegalovirus exposure and HLA in healthy donors. Study background: Around 77% of more than 300 genotyped donors fell in the Caucasian-associated ancestry cluster. General study findings and limits: For most subjects, TCR beta sequences were reported to predict HLA-A and HLA-B alleles with accuracy. With later analysis, a missense DCLRE1C variant became linked to TCR beta V- and J-gene trimming. It was 150 to 200 TCR beta chains that were listed as cytomegalovirus-associated.

With 4 bases removed from V and 0 bases from J, the gap between germline ends came to 7 bases. This CDR3 region has 14 residues. Germline CDR1 is LNHDA and CDR2 is SQIVND (reference sequence). This TCR was recovered from a woman in her twenties or thirties in good health and CMV-seronegative. The rearrangement links TRBV19 to TRBJ1-5, with D unclear. The sequencing input was PBMCs. CDR3 DNA sequence: TGTGCCAGTAGTAAGAGTTATAGCAATCAGCCCCAGCATTTT. It specifies CASSKSYSNQPQHF.